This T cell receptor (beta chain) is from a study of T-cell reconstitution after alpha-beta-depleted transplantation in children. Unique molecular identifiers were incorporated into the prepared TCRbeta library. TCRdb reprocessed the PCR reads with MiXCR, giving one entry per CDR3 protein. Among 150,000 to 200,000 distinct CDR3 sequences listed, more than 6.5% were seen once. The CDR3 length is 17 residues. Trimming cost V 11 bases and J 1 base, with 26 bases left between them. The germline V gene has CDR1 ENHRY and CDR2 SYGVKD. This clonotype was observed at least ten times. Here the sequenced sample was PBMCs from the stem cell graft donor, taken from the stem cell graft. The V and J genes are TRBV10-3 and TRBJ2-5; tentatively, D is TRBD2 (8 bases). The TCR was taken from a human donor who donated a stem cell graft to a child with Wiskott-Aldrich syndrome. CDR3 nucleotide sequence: TGTGCCTTCCAGGGGGTTAGCGGGGACAACATCCAAGAGACCCAGTACTTC. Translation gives CAFQGVSGDNIQETQYF.